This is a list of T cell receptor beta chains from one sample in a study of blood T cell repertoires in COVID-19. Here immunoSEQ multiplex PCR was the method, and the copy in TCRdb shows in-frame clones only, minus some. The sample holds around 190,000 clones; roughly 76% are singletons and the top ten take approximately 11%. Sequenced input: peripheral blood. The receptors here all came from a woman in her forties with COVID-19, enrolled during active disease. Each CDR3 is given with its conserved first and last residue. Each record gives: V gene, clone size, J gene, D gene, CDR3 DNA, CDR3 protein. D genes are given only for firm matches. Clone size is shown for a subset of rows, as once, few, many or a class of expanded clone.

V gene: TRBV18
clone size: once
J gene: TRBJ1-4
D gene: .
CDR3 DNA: TGTGCCAGCTCCCGAGCGACTCCATCCGCAACTAATGAAAAACTGTTTTTT
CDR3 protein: CASSRATPSATNEKLFF

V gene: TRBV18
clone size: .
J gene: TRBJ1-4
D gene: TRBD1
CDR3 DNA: TGTGCCAGCTCACCAGGACAGGGTAATGAAAAACTGTTTTTT
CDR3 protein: CASSPGQGNEKLFF

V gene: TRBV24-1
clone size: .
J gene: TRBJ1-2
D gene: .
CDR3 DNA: TGTGCCACCAGTGACTCGGTTGGCTACACCTTC
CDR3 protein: CATSDSVGYTF

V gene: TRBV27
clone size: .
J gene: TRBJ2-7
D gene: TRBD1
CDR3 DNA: TGTGCCAGCGGGACCGACAGGGGCCACGAGCAGTACTTC
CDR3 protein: CASGTDRGHEQYF

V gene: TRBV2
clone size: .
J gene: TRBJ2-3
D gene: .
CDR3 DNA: TGTGCCAGCAGTCAGGACTCTAGCACAGATACGCAGTATTTT
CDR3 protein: CASSQDSSTDTQYF

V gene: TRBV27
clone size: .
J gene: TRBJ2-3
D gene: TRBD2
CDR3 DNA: TGTGCCAGCAGTCTCCGGGCATCGTCTAGCGGAGGCACAGATACGCAGTATTTT
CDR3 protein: CASSLRASSSGGTDTQYF

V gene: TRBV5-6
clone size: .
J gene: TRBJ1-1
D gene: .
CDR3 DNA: TGTGCCAGCAGCTTGGGGGGGCATCTAGTGATGAACACTGAAGCTTTCTTT
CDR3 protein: CASSLGGHLVMNTEAFF

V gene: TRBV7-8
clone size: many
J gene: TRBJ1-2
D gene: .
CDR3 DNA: TGTGCCAGCAGCCCGGGACACCTGAACTATGGCTACACCTTC
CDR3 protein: CASSPGHLNYGYTF

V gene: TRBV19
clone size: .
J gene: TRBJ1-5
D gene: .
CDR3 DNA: TGTGCCACAGAGCTCCGGGGGGGTAGTCAGCCCCAGCATTTT
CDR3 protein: CATELRGGSQPQHF

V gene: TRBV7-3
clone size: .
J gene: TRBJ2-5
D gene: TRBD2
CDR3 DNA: TGTGCCAGCAGCTTGAGCGGGGGGGCGGAGACCCAGTACTTC
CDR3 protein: CASSLSGGAETQYF

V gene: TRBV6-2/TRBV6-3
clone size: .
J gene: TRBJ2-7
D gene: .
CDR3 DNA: TGTGCCAGCAGTTATTTGGGGGCGCGGTTAGGCGAGCAGTACTTC
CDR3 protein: CASSYLGARLGEQYF

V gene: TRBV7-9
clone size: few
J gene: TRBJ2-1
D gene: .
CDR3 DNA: TGTGCCAGCAGCTTAATAAGGTTAGCGGATGCCGGTGAGCAGTTCTTC
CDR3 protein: CASSLIRLADAGEQFF

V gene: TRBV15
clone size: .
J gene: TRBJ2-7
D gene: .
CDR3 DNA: TGTGCCACCAGCAGAGATATTCACCGAGGAGGGAACGAGCAGTACTTC
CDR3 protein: CATSRDIHRGGNEQYF

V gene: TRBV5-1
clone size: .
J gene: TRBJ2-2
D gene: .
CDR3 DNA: TGCGCCAGCAGCTTACGGGTTGAGGCGTGGAGGGATCTCACCGGGGAGCTGTTTTTT
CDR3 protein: CASSLRVEAWRDLTGELFF

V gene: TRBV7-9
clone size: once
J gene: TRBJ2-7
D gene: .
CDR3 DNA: TGTGCCAGCAGCCTGTTAGGATCAGGGACCTACGAGCAGTACTTC
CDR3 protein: CASSLLGSGTYEQYF

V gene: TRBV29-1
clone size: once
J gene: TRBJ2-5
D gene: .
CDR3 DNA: TGCAGCGACACTTGGACACGGGGGGAGACCCAGTACTTC
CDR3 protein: CSDTWTRGETQYF

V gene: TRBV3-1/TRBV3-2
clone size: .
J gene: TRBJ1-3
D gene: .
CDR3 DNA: TGTGCCAGCAGCCAAGGAAGGGGTATCGGTGGAAACACCATATATTTT
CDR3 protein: CASSQGRGIGGNTIYF

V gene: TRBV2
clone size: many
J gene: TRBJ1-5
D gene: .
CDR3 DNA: TGTGCCAGCAGTCAGCAGGGGCCAGGGGAGCCCCAGCATTTT
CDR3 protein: CASSQQGPGEPQHF

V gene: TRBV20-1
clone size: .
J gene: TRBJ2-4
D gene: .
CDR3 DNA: TGCAGTGCTAGTCGTAGCGTGAACATTCAGTACTTC
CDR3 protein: CSASRSVNIQYF

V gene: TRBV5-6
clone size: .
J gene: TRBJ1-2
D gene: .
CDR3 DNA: TGTGCCAGCAGAGCAGGGTTTTTTGGCTACACCTTC
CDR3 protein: CASRAGFFGYTF

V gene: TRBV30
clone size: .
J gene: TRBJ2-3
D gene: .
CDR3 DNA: TGTGCCTGGAGAATTGGGGGGGGGCACGATACGCAGTATTTT
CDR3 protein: CAWRIGGGHDTQYF

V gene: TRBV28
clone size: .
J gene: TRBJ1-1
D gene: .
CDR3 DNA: TGTGCCAGCAGGGGGGCGGGCGAAAGCACTGAAGCTTTCTTT
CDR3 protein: CASRGAGESTEAFF

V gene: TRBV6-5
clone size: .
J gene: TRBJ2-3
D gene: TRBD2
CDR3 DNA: TGTGCCAGCAGTCAGGGACTAGCGGGGCTGGGTACGCAGTATTTT
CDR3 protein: CASSQGLAGLGTQYF

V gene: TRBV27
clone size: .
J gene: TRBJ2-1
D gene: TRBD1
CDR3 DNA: TGTGCCAGCAGTTTTCGCGGACCGGGACAGGGGATTTTCAATGAGCAGTTCTTC
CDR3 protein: CASSFRGPGQGIFNEQFF

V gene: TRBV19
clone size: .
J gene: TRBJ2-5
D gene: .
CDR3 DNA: TGTGCCAGTAGTATTTTCGCGTTCCAAGAGACCCAGTACTTC
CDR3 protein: CASSIFAFQETQYF

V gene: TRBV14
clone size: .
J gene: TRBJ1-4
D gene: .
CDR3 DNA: TGTGCCAGCAGCCAGGGGACACTTATCGAAAAACTGTTTTTT
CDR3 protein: CASSQGTLIEKLFF

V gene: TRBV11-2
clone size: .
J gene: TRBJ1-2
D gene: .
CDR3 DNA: TGTGCCAGCAGCTTGCAGACAGTTGGCTACACCTTC
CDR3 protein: CASSLQTVGYTF

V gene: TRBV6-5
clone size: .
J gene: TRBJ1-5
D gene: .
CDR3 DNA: TGTGCCAGCAGTTATCGGAGTTATCAGCCCCAGCATTTT
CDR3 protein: CASSYRSYQPQHF

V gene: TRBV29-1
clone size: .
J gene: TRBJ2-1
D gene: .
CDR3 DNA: TGCAGCGTTGACAGGGGCTGGACGAATGAGCAGTTCTTC
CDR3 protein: CSVDRGWTNEQFF

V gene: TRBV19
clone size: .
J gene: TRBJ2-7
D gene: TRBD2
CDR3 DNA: TGTGCCAGTAGTATAGTCGGGGGGACTACCTACGAGCAGTACTTC
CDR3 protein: CASSIVGGTTYEQYF

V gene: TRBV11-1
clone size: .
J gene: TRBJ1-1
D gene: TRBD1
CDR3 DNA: TGTGCCAGCAGCATACGGACAGGGACTTTGAACACTGAAGCTTTCTTT
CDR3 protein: CASSIRTGTLNTEAFF

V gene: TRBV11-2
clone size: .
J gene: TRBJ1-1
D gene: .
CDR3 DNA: TGTGCCAGCAGCCCATTGGCCATACGGAGCACTGAAGCTTTCTTT
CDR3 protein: CASSPLAIRSTEAFF

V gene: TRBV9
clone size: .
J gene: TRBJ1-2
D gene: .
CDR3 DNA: TGTGCCAGCAGCGTAGCAGGGATCTATGGCTACACCTTC
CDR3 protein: CASSVAGIYGYTF

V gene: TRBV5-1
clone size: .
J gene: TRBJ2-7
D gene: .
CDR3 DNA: TGCGCCAGCAGCTTACAACAGGGCCCCCTCGAGCAGTACTTC
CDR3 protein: CASSLQQGPLEQYF

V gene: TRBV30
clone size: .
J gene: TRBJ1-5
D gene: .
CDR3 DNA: TGTGCCTGGAGTCGTATCTTCGGTCAGCCCCAGCATTTT
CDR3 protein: CAWSRIFGQPQHF

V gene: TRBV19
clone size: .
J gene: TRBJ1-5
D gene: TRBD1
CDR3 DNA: TGTGCCAGTGCCGGCGGGACAGGGGGATATCAGCCCCAGCATTTT
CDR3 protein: CASAGGTGGYQPQHF

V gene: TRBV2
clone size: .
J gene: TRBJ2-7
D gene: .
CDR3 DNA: TGTGCCAGCAGTATGACAGGCAAGCAGTACTTC
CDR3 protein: CASSMTGKQYF

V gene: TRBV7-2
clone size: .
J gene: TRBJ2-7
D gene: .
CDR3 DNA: TGTGCCAGCAGCTTAAGACAGGTAACGTCCTACGAGCAGTACTTC
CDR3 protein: CASSLRQVTSYEQYF

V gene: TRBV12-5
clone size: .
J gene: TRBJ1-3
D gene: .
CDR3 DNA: TGTGCTAGTGGTTTGGTAGGGGGGGCCCGGGACAAGGCTGGAAACACCATATATTTT
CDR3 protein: CASGLVGGARDKAGNTIYF

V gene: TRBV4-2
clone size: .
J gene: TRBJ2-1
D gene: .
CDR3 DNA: TGTGCCAGCAGAGAAAACGGGGTAAAGTGGAATGAGCAGTTCTTC
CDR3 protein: CASRENGVKWNEQFF

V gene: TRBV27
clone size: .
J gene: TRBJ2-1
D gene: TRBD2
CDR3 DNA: TGTGCCAGCAGTTTATCGAGCGGGAGCTCCTACAATGAGCAGTTCTTC
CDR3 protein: CASSLSSGSSYNEQFF

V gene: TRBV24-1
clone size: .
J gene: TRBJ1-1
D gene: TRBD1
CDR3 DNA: TGTGCCACCAGGGGACAGGGAGGGAACACTGAAGCTTTCTTT
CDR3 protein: CATRGQGGNTEAFF

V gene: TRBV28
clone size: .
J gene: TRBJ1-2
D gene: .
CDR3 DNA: TGTGCCATCCCCCGGGGACACTCCAACTATGGCTACACCTTC
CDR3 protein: CAIPRGHSNYGYTF

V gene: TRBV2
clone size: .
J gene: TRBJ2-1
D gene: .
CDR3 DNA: TGTGCCAGCCCTTTGGAAGGGGGCTACAATGAGCAGTTCTTC
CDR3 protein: CASPLEGGYNEQFF

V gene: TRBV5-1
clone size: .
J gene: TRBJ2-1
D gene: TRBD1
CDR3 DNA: TGCGCCAGCAGCCGATCTGACAGGGGGCTCTACAATGAGCAGTTCTTC
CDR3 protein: CASSRSDRGLYNEQFF

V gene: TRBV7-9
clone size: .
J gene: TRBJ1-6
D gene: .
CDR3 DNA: TGTGCCAGCAGCGCCGGGACATCCGCTAATTCACCCCTCCACTTT
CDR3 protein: CASSAGTSANSPLHF

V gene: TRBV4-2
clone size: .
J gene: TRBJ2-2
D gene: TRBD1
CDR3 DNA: TGTGCCAGCAGGTCCGACAGGGTTAACACCGGGGAGCTGTTTTTT
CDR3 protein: CASRSDRVNTGELFF

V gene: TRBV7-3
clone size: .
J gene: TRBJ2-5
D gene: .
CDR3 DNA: TGTGCCAGCAGCTCCCAAGGGGGGACCCAGTACTTC
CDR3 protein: CASSSQGGTQYF

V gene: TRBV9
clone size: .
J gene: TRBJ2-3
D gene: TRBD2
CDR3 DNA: TGTGCCAGCGCGGGACTAGCGGGAACTAGCACAGATACGCAGTATTTT
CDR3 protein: CASAGLAGTSTDTQYF

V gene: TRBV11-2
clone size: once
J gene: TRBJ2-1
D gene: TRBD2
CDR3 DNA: TGTGCCAGCAGCCCAACGACTAGCGGGAGGCACGGGAATGAGCAGTTCTTC
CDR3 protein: CASSPTTSGRHGNEQFF

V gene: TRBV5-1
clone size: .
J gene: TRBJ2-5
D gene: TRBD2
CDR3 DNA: TGCGCCAGCAGCTTGGCGTTAGCGGGAGGGCCGACAGAGACCCAGTACTTC
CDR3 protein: CASSLALAGGPTETQYF

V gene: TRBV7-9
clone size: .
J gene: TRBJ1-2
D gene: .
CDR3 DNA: TGTGCCAGCAGCATGACAAGCTCATATGGCTACACCTTC
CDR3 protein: CASSMTSSYGYTF

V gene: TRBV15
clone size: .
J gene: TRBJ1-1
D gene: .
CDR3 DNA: TGTGCCACCAGCAGAGATTGGGCAAGATCGAACACTGAAGCTTTCTTT
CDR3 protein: CATSRDWARSNTEAFF

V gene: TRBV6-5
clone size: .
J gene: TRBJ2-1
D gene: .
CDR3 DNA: TGTGCCAGCAGCGCCCTAGGCAGACCTTGGAGTGAGCAGTTCTTC
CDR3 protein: CASSALGRPWSEQFF

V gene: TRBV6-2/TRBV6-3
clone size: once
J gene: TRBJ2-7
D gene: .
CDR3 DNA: TGTGCCAGCACCCCACTAGCAGGAGCGAGGGAGCAGTACTTC
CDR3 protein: CASTPLAGAREQYF

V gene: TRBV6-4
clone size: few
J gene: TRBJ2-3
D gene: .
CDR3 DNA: TGTGCCAGCAGCCGCGGGATTGAGGGCACAGATACGCAGTATTTT
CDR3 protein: CASSRGIEGTDTQYF